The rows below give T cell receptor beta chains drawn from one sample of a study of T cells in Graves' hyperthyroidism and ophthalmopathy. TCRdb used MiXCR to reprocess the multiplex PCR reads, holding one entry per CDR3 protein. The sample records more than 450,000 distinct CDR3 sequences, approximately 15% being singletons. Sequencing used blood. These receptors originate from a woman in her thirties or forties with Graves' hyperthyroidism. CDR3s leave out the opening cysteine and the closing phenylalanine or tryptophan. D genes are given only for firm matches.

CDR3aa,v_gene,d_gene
ASSLGGGLHTEAF,TRBV7-2,.
SVQGNTEAF,TRBV29-1,.
ASSPGDRTNYGYT,TRBV5-1,TRBD1
ASSVGPNQETQY,TRBV9,.
ASSIAGRGTEAF,TRBV19,.
ASSVEQVNSPLH,TRBV9,.
ASSWGTSGRVTGELF,TRBV28,TRBD2
ASSRREGSGYNEQF,TRBV19,TRBD2
ASTLGVGDEKLF,TRBV12-3/TRBV12-4,.
SARDPDRAAYDEQF,TRBV20-1,TRBD1
SGKRQDTSRDTQY,TRBV29-1,.
ASRVLGSSYGCT,TRBV3-1,.
ASSAGLAVGTQY,TRBV9,TRBD2
SASPLGVAGDDEQY,TRBV20-1,TRBD2
ASSLGRGELF,TRBV28,.
ASSQAGQGAYEQF,TRBV3-1,TRBD1
ASSSPGRGENGYT,TRBV28,TRBD1
ASSFKGMSTEAF,TRBV12-3/TRBV12-4,.
ASSLGGKSSYNEQF,TRBV5-4,.
SARDSGRSYNEQF,TRBV20-1,TRBD2
ASSIDRQGRNQPQH,TRBV19,.
ASSPIQQINQPQH,TRBV6-1,.
ASSYSIGLGGARYEQY,TRBV6-6,.
SARDGTSGSSYNEQF,TRBV20-1,TRBD2
ASTRRSQETQY,TRBV3-1,.
SARVSYGYT,TRBV20-1,.
ASKSPAAGGTEAF,TRBV2,TRBD1
ASSLVQDRSYEQY,TRBV11-2,.
SARGATRVQPQH,TRBV20-1,.
SAWSREEADTQY,TRBV20-1,TRBD2
ASSRNSGSLRNEQF,TRBV7-2,.
ASSPTTFTGSQPQH,TRBV18,.
ASSQARGREKLF,TRBV3-1,.
ASSPTTSGRSNEQF,TRBV7-9,TRBD2
ASSILLGADTQY,TRBV6-1,.
SAPHRLAGFTDTQY,TRBV20-1,TRBD2
ASSFRRETGELF,TRBV7-9,.
ASSQEGNQGILDTQY,TRBV4-1,.
SAEPQGANYGYT,TRBV20-1,TRBD1
ASSEFAPNPYNEQF,TRBV6-1,.
AISEADYKYTDTQY,TRBV10-3,.
ASSYSTAGNTIY,TRBV6-2/TRBV6-3,.
ASRRSGKGAEQY,TRBV13,TRBD2
ASSLGRVTDTQY,TRBV27,.
ASRSMTSSYEQY,TRBV6-1,TRBD2